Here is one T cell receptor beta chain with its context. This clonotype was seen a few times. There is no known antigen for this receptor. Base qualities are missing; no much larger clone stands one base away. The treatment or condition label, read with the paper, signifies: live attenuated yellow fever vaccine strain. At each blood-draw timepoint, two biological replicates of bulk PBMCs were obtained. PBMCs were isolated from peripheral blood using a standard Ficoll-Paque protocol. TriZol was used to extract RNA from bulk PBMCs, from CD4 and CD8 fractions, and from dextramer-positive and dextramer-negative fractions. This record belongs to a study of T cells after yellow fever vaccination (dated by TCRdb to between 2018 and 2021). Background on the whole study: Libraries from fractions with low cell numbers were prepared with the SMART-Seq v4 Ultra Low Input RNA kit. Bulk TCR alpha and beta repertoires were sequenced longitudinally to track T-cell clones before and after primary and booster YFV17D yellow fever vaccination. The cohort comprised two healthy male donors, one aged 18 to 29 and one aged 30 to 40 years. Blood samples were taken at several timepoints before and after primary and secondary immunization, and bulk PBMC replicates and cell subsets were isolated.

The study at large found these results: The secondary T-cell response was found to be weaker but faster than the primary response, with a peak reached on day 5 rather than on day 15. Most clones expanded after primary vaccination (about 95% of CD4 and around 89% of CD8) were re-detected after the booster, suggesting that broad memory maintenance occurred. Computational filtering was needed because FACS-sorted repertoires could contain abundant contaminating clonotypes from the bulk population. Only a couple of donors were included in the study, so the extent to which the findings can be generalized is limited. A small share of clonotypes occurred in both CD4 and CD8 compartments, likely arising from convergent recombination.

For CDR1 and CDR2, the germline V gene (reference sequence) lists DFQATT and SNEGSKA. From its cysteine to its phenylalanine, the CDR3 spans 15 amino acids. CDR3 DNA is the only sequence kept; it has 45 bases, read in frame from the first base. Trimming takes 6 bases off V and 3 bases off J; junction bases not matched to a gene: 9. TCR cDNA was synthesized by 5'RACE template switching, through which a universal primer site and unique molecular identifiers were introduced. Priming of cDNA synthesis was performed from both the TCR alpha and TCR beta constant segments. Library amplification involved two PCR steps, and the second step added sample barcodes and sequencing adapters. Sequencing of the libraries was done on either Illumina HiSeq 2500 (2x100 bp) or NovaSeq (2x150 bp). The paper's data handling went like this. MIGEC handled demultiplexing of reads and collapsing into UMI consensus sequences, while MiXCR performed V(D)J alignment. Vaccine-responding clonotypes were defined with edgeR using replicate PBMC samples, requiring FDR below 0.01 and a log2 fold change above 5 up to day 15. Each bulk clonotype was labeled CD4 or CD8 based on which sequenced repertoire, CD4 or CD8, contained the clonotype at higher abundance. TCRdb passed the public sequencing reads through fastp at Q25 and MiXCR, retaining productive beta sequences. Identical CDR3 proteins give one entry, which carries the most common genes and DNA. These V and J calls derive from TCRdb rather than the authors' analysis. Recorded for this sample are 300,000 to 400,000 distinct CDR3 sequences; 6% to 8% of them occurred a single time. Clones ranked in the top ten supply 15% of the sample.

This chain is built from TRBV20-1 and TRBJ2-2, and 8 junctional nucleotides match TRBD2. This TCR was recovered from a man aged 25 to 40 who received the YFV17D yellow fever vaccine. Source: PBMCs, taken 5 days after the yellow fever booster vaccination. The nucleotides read TGCAGTGCAAATCGGGGGGGCGAGGACACCGGGGAGCTGTTTTTT. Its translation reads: CSANRGGEDTGELFF.